The 10 T cell receptor beta chains reported below all come from one sample, sequenced in a study of blood T cell repertoires in COVID-19 (dated by TCRdb to the early 2020s). Library preparation used the immunoSEQ multiplex PCR assay. As stored in TCRdb, this immuneACCESS dataset retains in-frame rearrangements with V and J assigned. A fraction of the clones does not appear; measured against another copy, unresolved V genes explain less than half of the discrepancy, and the remainder lacks a known reason. This sample comprises over 200,000 clones, around 91% of them detected only once. The ten largest account for over 12% of the sample. The specimen sequenced was PBMCs or T cells enriched from blood (not recorded which). Source of these receptors: a man aged 30 to 45 who had been exposed to COVID-19.

The chain uses TRBV5-4 and TRBJ2-5; TRBD1 aligns across 8 bases. V lost 4 bases and J lost 2; bases outside the gene matches: 1. CDR1 and CDR2 (germline): SGHNT, YYREEE (reference sequence). The CDR3 sequence is 13 residues long. The CDR3 here is CASSRDRQETQYF. CDR3 DNA sequence: TGTGCCAGCAGCCGGGACAGGCAAGAGACCCAGTACTTC. Complete variable domain (other parts from reference TRBV5-4 and TRBJ2-5): ETGVTQSPTHLIKTRGQQVTLRCSSQSGHNTVSWYQQALGQGPQFIFQYYREEENGRGNFPPRFSGLQFPNYSSELNVNALELDDSALYLCASSRDRQETQYFGPGTRLLVL.

This clone was detected only once. The gene calls are TRBV2 and TRBJ2-5, with TRBD2 identical over 9 bases. Germline CDR1 SNHLY, CDR2 FYNNEI. The CDR3 has 17 amino acids. The ends lost 5 bases at V and 9 bases at J; junction bases unmatched: 19. The CDR3 DNA sequence: TGTGCCAGCAGTCCAAAGGGTAAGGCGGGGGGGCTTGAGGCCCAGTACTTC. It encodes CASSPKGKAGGLEAQYF.

The J gene is TRBJ1-2, the V gene TRBV5-4; 8 bases map to TRBD1. V lost 0 bases, J lost 7 bases, and 17 bases stayed unmatched. Germline CDR1 SGHNT, CDR2 YYREEE (reference sequence). CDR3 length: 18 residues. The CDR3 is CASSLAGVAGGLLGGYTF. The CDR3 DNA sequence: TGTGCCAGCAGCTTGGCAGGGGTTGCAGGGGGCCTTTTAGGTGGCTACACCTTC.

This chain connects TRBV7-9 to TRBJ2-2, with unresolved D. This CDR3 is built from 17 residues. V shed 2 bases and J shed 1 base, with 14 bases lying between them. Per germline, CDR1 SEHNR and CDR2 FQNEAQ (reference sequence). Here the CDR3 reads CASSLSSRQKNTGELFF. In DNA, the CDR3 is TGTGCCAGCAGCTTAAGTTCGCGGCAGAAGAACACCGGGGAGCTGTTTTTT.

The V gene is TRBV27, the J gene TRBJ1-1, with 10 bases matching TRBD1. Losses at the gene ends were 3 bases for V and 3 bases for J; bases not matched to a gene: 10. The germline CDR1 and CDR2 sequences are MNHEY and SMNVEV (reference sequence). The CDR3 runs to 17 residues. DNA for the CDR3: TGTGCCAGCAGTTTGAAGACAGGGGGCTTTTACGACACTGAAGCTTTCTTT. It encodes CASSLKTGGFYDTEAFF.

The chain recombines TRBV3-1 (or the pseudogene TRBV3-2) with TRBJ1-2; D is unclear. CDR3 length equals 15 residues. Germline lookup yields CDR1 LGHDT and CDR2 YNNKEL (reference sequence). Trimming cost V 3 bases and J 4 bases, with 15 bases left between them. For the CDR3, the DNA is TGTGCCAGCAGCCAGACGTCTGGAGGCCCCTATGGCTACACCTTC. This gives the protein CASSQTSGGPYGYTF.

The rearrangement links TRBV6-5 to TRBJ1-1, with D perhaps TRBD1 (6 bases). From germline, CDR1 is MNHEY and CDR2 SVGAGI. Trimming shortened V by 5 bases and J by 3 bases, and 10 bases separated the two germline ends. The CDR3 spans 13 residues. The CDR3: CASSLKGDTEAFF. CDR3 sequence (DNA): TGTGCCAGCAGTCTTAAGGGGGACACTGAAGCTTTCTTT.

The rearrangement uses TRBV12-5 and TRBJ1-1; 7 nucleotides align to TRBD1. This CDR3 region has 14 residues. CDR1 and CDR2 (germline): LGHNT, FRNRAP. V lost 5 bases and J lost 1; bases outside the gene matches: 4. CDR3 sequence: CASGTGQANTEAFF. The DNA for the CDR3 is TGTGCTAGTGGTACAGGACAGGCGAACACTGAAGCTTTCTTT.

This CDR3 is CASSQEGRQGGQPQHF. For the CDR3, the DNA is TGCGCCAGCAGCCAAGAAGGGAGGCAGGGAGGTCAGCCCCAGCATTTT. The V and J genes are TRBV4-1 and TRBJ1-5; tentative D call: TRBD1 (5 bases). The CDR3 runs 16 residues. Deletions cut 0 bases from V and 6 bases from J, with 15 bases between. The V gene's germline CDR1 is MGHRA and CDR2 YSYEKL.

This clone was observed a few times. V usage is TRBV6-5 and J usage is TRBJ2-5, with no clear D. The CDR3 covers 11 residues. Germline CDR1 MNHEY, CDR2 SVGAGI. The V and J ends lost 6 bases and 3 bases respectively, with 5 bases between them. As DNA, the CDR3 is TGTGCCAGCAGATTCGAAGAGACCCAGTACTTC. It translates to CASRFEETQYF.